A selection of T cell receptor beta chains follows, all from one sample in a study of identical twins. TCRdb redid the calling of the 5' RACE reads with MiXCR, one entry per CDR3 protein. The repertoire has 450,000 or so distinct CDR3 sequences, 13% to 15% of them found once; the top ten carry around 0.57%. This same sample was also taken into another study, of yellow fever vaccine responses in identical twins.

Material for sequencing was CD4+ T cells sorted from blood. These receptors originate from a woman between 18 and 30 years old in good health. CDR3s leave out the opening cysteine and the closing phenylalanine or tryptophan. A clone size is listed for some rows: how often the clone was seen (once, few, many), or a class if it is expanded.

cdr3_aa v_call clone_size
ASSKTGGANTGELF TRBV7-3 .
ASSMAGYEQY TRBV18 few
SVEGGQGNYGYT TRBV29-1 .
ASSIEGYDTEAF TRBV19 .
ASSLSGAETQY TRBV12-3/TRBV12-4 few
ASSLAPSGRTTIQETQY TRBV7-2 .
ASRYPSGGQGEQF TRBV6-5 .
ASSLAQMMNTEAF TRBV5-1 few
ASSLQELAGTYNEQF TRBV5-1 few
SARDGGRVEETQY TRBV20-1 few
ASSSLGLAGATYNEQF TRBV28 .
ASFRDSPSYGYT TRBV6-1 few
ASSSQGIEQF TRBV12-3/TRBV12-4 .
ASSQELTSGLGSSYNEQF TRBV4-1 many
SARGGGISGNTIY TRBV20-1 .
ASSPGLAGDRYEQF TRBV11-2 .
SVEGTGGSFYEQY TRBV29-1 few
SARGPWGGGRNIQY TRBV20-1 .
ASSYPLLERETYEQY TRBV6-8 .
SGLSVWRASTDTQY TRBV20-1 .
ASSQPTGTTLGDTQY TRBV3-1 .
ATSPAGTGSSYNEQF TRBV24-1 few
ASSTGTSGRNEQF TRBV11-3 .
ASSHAPPGQGARYEQY TRBV4-2 .
AISSLGGADTQY TRBV10-3 .